A selection of T cell receptor beta chains follows, all from one sample in a study of Ad26.COV2.S vaccination and SARS-CoV-2 variants. Clones were sequenced by immunoSEQ multiplex PCR, and TCRdb holds only the in-frame ones, with some missing. Here the sample spans nearly 400,000 clones, 70% to 90% being singletons. The specimen was peripheral blood, collected in a trial of Ad26.COV2.S vaccine versus placebo. The receptor source for this set is a person between 18 and 60 years old who received the Ad26.COV2.S COVID-19 vaccine or a placebo. Both conserved end residues are part of each CDR3. D genes are given only for firm matches. The size of a clone is reported for some rows only, either as once, few or many, or as a class for expanded clones.

TRBJ1-5 | NA | TRBV27 | NA | TGTGCCAGCAGCCCTACACAGGGAGTTCAGCCCCAGCATTTT | CASSPTQGVQPQHF
TRBJ1-4 | NA | TRBV9 | NA | TGTGCCAGCAGCGCCACCACAGGACCAACTAATGAAAAACTGTTTTTT | CASSATTGPTNEKLFF
TRBJ1-2 | NA | TRBV7-2 | TRBD1 | TGTGCCAGCAGCATCGGACAGGGCGGCTATGGCTACACCTTC | CASSIGQGGYGYTF
TRBJ2-3 | few | TRBV6-4 | TRBD2 | TGTGCCAGCAGCCCCCTAGCGGGAGGCACAGATACGCAGTATTTT | CASSPLAGGTDTQYF
TRBJ2-3 | NA | TRBV5-6 | NA | TGTGCCAGCAGCTTGGGGCGGACAAGCACAGATACGCAGTATTTT | CASSLGRTSTDTQYF
TRBJ2-1 | few | TRBV5-1 | TRBD2 | TGCGCCAGCAGCTTGAGCGGGAGCTCCTACAATGAGCAGTTCTTC | CASSLSGSSYNEQFF
TRBJ1-4 | NA | TRBV7-6 | NA | TGTGCCAGCAGCCCCGCAGGGAGGCAGGGGAGAAAACTGTTTTTT | CASSPAGRQGRKLFF
TRBJ2-1 | NA | TRBV28 | NA | TGTGCCAGCAGTCGGGACCAGTACAATGAGCAGTTCTTC | CASSRDQYNEQFF
TRBJ2-2 | NA | TRBV10-3 | TRBD1 | TGTGCCATCAGGAGGACAGGGGGCGCGGACACCGGGGAGCTGTTTTTT | CAIRRTGGADTGELFF
TRBJ2-7 | NA | TRBV19 | NA | TGTGCCAGTAGTATCCATGGATCCTACGAGCAGTACTTC | CASSIHGSYEQYF
TRBJ2-1 | NA | TRBV2 | NA | TGTGCCAGCCAAAATTGGGTGCAGGCCCTCAATCAGCAGTTCTTC | CASQNWVQALNQQFF
TRBJ2-7 | NA | TRBV15 | NA | TGTGCCACCAGCAGAGGGACAATCTCCTACGAGCAGTACTTC | CATSRGTISYEQYF
TRBJ1-1 | NA | TRBV25-1 | NA | TGTGCCAGCAGTGTCCGGGACGGAGGTGAAGCTTTCTTT | CASSVRDGGEAFF
TRBJ2-1 | NA | TRBV27 | NA | TGTGCCAGCAGGCTCCGGTACAATGAGCAGTTCTTC | CASRLRYNEQFF
TRBJ1-5 | few | TRBV28 | NA | TGTGCCATCAACACGGGGGCAACTCTATTCGGCCGCTTTCGGGGCAATCAGCCCCAGCATTTT | CAINTGATLFGRFRGNQPQHF
TRBJ2-7 | few | TRBV4-1 | NA | TGCGCCAGCAGCCAACCTAGCGACACTTCCTACGAGCAGTACTTC | CASSQPSDTSYEQYF
TRBJ1-1 | NA | TRBV11-2 | NA | TGTGCCAGCAGTCGCCGGACAGCGAACACTGAAGCTTTCTTT | CASSRRTANTEAFF
TRBJ2-7 | NA | TRBV13 | NA | TGTGCCAGCAGCTCCAGGGGGGGGGAGCAGTACTTC | CASSSRGGEQYF
TRBJ2-7 | NA | TRBV6-1 | NA | TGTGCCAGCAGTGAATCTGACAGTAGCTCCTACGAGCAGTACTTC | CASSESDSSSYEQYF
TRBJ2-3 | NA | TRBV9 | NA | TGTGCCAGCAGCGTAGCTACGGGAGATACGCAGTATTTT | CASSVATGDTQYF
TRBJ2-4 | NA | TRBV6-5 | NA | TGTGCCAGCAGTCCGGGTCTGGACATTCAGTACTTC | CASSPGLDIQYF
TRBJ2-4 | NA | TRBV7-2 | NA | TGTGCCAGCAGCTACTTAAGGCGACAGGCGGATGGGGCCAAAAACATTCAGTACTTC | CASSYLRRQADGAKNIQYF
TRBJ2-6 | NA | TRBV19 | NA | TGTGCCAGTACCAGGGGAACCCTCTCTGGGGCCAACGTCCTGACTTTC | CASTRGTLSGANVLTF
TRBJ2-1 | few | TRBV18 | NA | TGTGCCAGCTCGCGCGGATTTGGCTCCTACAATGAGCAGTTCTTC | CASSRGFGSYNEQFF
TRBJ1-1 | NA | TRBV28 | NA | TGTGCCAGCAGTCCCCGTGCAGGGAATTTGATGAACACTGAAGCTTTCTTT | CASSPRAGNLMNTEAFF
TRBJ2-5 | once | TRBV18 | NA | TGTGCCAGCTCCCGGGGGACAGTTGAGACCCAGTACTTC | CASSRGTVETQYF
TRBJ2-3 | NA | TRBV7-2 | NA | TGTGCCAGCAGCTTAGTATCGTTAGGCACAGATACGCAGTATTTT | CASSLVSLGTDTQYF
TRBJ2-3 | once | TRBV5-1 | NA | TGCGCCAGCAGCTCAGCCCCCCACACAGATACGCAGTATTTT | CASSSAPHTDTQYF
TRBJ1-2 | NA | TRBV6-5 | NA | TGTGCCAGCAGAATGCCAGACAGCAGCCGGGGGTGCACCTTC | CASRMPDSSRGCTF
TRBJ1-1 | NA | TRBV2 | NA | TGTGCCAGCAGTGGTAACAGACTTATGAACACTGAAGCTTTCTTT | CASSGNRLMNTEAFF
TRBJ2-3 | NA | TRBV14 | TRBD2 | TGTGCCAGCAGCCGGACTAGCGGACACACAGATACGCAGTATTTT | CASSRTSGHTDTQYF
TRBJ2-5 | NA | TRBV11-2 | NA | TGTGCCAGCAGCCGACTAGTCCAAGAGACCCAGTACTTC | CASSRLVQETQYF
TRBJ2-2 | NA | TRBV5-1 | TRBD2 | TGCGCCAGCAGCTTGGGGGCTAGCGGTCTTGAGGAGCTGTTTTTT | CASSLGASGLEELFF
TRBJ2-1 | NA | TRBV19 | NA | TGTGCCAGTAGTATAGATCAGGGCCTCCTTGGGAATGAGCAGTTCTTC | CASSIDQGLLGNEQFF
TRBJ2-1 | once | TRBV28 | TRBD2 | TGTGCCAGCAGTCCTCCCGTAGGCGGGAGCTCCTACAATGAGCAGTTCTTC | CASSPPVGGSSYNEQFF
TRBJ1-5 | NA | TRBV6-5 | NA | TGTGCCAGCAGACAGGGAGGAGACAATCAGCCCCAGCATTTT | CASRQGGDNQPQHF
TRBJ1-2 | once | TRBV28 | NA | TGTGCCAGCAGTCCCATGGGAGTCGGGGGGCGAAGGTATGGCTACACCTTC | CASSPMGVGGRRYGYTF
TRBJ1-2 | NA | TRBV28 | NA | TGTGCCAGCAGTCCTAAGTTTGGCTACACCTTC | CASSPKFGYTF
TRBJ1-5 | many | TRBV30 | NA | TGTGCCTGGAGTGGGGCCAACAATCAGCCCCAGCATTTT | CAWSGANNQPQHF
TRBJ2-1 | NA | TRBV9 | TRBD2 | TGTGCCAGCAGCGTAGGAAGGGGACTAGCGAGGGGCAATGAGCAGTTCTTC | CASSVGRGLARGNEQFF
TRBJ2-1 | NA | TRBV27 | NA | TGTGCCAGCAGTTCCGGCAGGGGTTACAATGAGCAGTTCTTC | CASSSGRGYNEQFF
TRBJ2-7 | NA | TRBV7-9 | TRBD1 | TGTGCCAGCAGCCTCCCGGGACAGGGGATCTACGAGCAGTACTTC | CASSLPGQGIYEQYF
TRBJ2-2 | NA | TRBV21-1 | NA | TGTGCCAGCAGCAAACGAGGGGGGAACACCGGGGAGCTGTTTTTT | CASSKRGGNTGELFF
TRBJ2-5 | NA | TRBV7-2 | TRBD2 | TGTGCCAGCAGCGTCGGGACTATCCAAGAGACCCAGTACTTC | CASSVGTIQETQYF
TRBJ2-7 | NA | TRBV9 | TRBD1 | TGTGCCAGCAGCCCATCCCCGGGACAGGAGTCCTACGAGCAGTACTTC | CASSPSPGQESYEQYF
TRBJ2-1 | NA | TRBV9 | TRBD1 | TGTGCCAGCAGCATGACAGGGCTAACCTACAATGAGCAGTTCTTC | CASSMTGLTYNEQFF
TRBJ2-2 | NA | TRBV30 | NA | TGTGCCTGGAGTATTAAAGGGGGAAGATTAACCGGGGAGCTGTTTTTT | CAWSIKGGRLTGELFF
TRBJ2-7 | NA | TRBV11-2 | TRBD2 | TGTGCCAGCAGCTCTGAGCGGGGGCAAACCTACGAGCAGTACTTC | CASSSERGQTYEQYF
TRBJ2-3 | NA | TRBV5-1 | NA | TGCGCCAGCAGCTTGGCTTCGGGCTTCCACACAGATACGCAGTATTTT | CASSLASGFHTDTQYF
TRBJ1-1 | NA | TRBV5-1 | NA | TGCGCCAGCTCCCAAGGCAGGTTCGTGAACACTGAAGCTTTCTTT | CASSQGRFVNTEAFF